This is a list of T cell receptor beta chains from one sample in a study of OX40 agonist ivuxolimab in advanced cancers. Sequenced by immunoSEQ multiplex PCR; TCRdb stores in-frame clones only, minus some. The sample comprises 45,000 to 75,000 clones, approximately 80% of which are singletons, and more than 1.1% rests with the top ten. The input for sequencing was CD4+ or CD8+ T cells sorted from blood, taken in a trial of the OX40 agonist ivuxolimab. These receptors originate from an adult with an advanced solid tumor such as melanoma, head and neck, liver or kidney cancer. Each CDR3 is given with its conserved first and last residue. The order of the fields is clone size, V gene, D gene, J gene, CDR3 DNA, CDR3 protein. A D gene is named only where the DNA matches it firmly. Not every row has a clone size; where given, it reads once, few, many or a size class.

>-|TRBV12-5|TRBD1|TRBJ2-7
TGTGCTAGTGGTTACCGAACCGGGACAGGGGAGGCCTACGAGCAGTACTTC
CASGYRTGTGEAYEQYF
>-|TRBV6-1|TRBD1|TRBJ1-6
TGTGCCAGCAGTGAAGATGGGACAGGGACAGGGTCACCCCTCCACTTT
CASSEDGTGTGSPLHF
>-|TRBV6-5|TRBD1|TRBJ2-7
TGTGCCAGCAGTCCCCGGACAGGGCTGGCCGAGCAGTACTTC
CASSPRTGLAEQYF
>-|TRBV7-2|-|TRBJ1-5
TGTGCCAGCAGCTTAGAGGAGGGTCAGCCCCAGCATTTT
CASSLEEGQPQHF
>-|TRBV9|-|TRBJ2-2
TGTGCCAGCAGCGTAAGGGTCAACACCGGGGAGCTGTTTTTT
CASSVRVNTGELFF
>-|TRBV7-8|-|TRBJ1-5
TGTGCCAGCAGCTCCCTCGGAAGGGATCAGCCCCAGCATTTT
CASSSLGRDQPQHF
>-|TRBV10-3|TRBD2|TRBJ2-7
TGTGCCATCAGTGAGTCGGAACTAGCGGGAGGGGAGCAGTACTTC
CAISESELAGGEQYF
>-|TRBV15|TRBD1|TRBJ1-2
TGTGCCACCAGTACCGACAGGGGAGTTGGCTACACCTTC
CATSTDRGVGYTF
>-|TRBV7-9|TRBD1|TRBJ1-3
TGTGCCAGCAGCTCGACAGGGAGATTTTCGTCGGGAAACACCATATATTTT
CASSSTGRFSSGNTIYF
>-|TRBV9|TRBD1|TRBJ2-7
TGTGCCAGCAGCGCGGGACAGGGTTTCGAGCAGTACTTC
CASSAGQGFEQYF
>few|TRBV11-2|TRBD2|TRBJ2-2
TGTGCCAGCAGCTTAGCGGGAGGGAACACCGGGGAGCTGTTTTTT
CASSLAGGNTGELFF
>-|TRBV6-5|-|TRBJ2-3
TGTGCCAGCAGTTCATTAGGTACGCAGTATTTT
CASSSLGTQYF
>-|TRBV14|-|TRBJ1-6
TGTGCCAGCAGCCAGATTAAGTTCCAAACACCCCTCCACTTT
CASSQIKFQTPLHF
>-|TRBV2|-|TRBJ1-3
TGTGCCAGCAGTGCGGTTGCTGGAAACACCATATATTTT
CASSAVAGNTIYF
>-|TRBV19|-|TRBJ1-1
TGTGCCAGTATTGCGACGCTCAGCACTGAAGCTTTCTTT
CASIATLSTEAFF
>-|TRBV9|-|TRBJ1-2
TGTGCCAGCAGCTCCAAATTTAACTATGGCTACACCTTC
CASSSKFNYGYTF
>-|TRBV11-3|-|TRBJ2-2
TGTGCCAGCAGCTTAGCTGGAACCGGGGAGCTGTTTTTT
CASSLAGTGELFF
>-|TRBV7-8|-|TRBJ2-1
TGTGCCAGCAGCCCGACCCGGAATGAGCAGTTCTTC
CASSPTRNEQFF
>-|TRBV9|TRBD1|TRBJ2-3
TGTGCCAGCAGCGCACGATCCGGGACAGGGACAGATACGCAGTATTTT
CASSARSGTGTDTQYF
>few|TRBV5-1|-|TRBJ1-1
TGCGCCAGCAGCTCTCCAGGGTCCGGCACTGAAGCTTTCTTT
CASSSPGSGTEAFF
>-|TRBV6-1|-|TRBJ2-1
TGTGCCAGCAGTGTTTTTTCGGCGTCGGATGAGCAGTTCTTC
CASSVFSASDEQFF
>-|TRBV7-2|-|TRBJ2-7
TGTGCCAGCAGCTTAGATCTGGGGCGCTACGAGCAGTACTTC
CASSLDLGRYEQYF
>-|TRBV6-1|TRBD1|TRBJ1-3
TGTGCCAGCACCCCAGGGGGCGACTGGGACACCATATATTTT
CASTPGGDWDTIYF
>-|TRBV4-2|TRBD2|TRBJ2-5
TGTGCCAGCAGCCTCAACGACTCCCCCGGGACTAACCTCGAGACCCAGTACTTC
CASSLNDSPGTNLETQYF
>-|TRBV18|-|TRBJ2-3
TGTGCCAGCTCACCACCGTGGGCAGATACGCAGTATTTT
CASSPPWADTQYF
>-|TRBV30|-|TRBJ2-1
TGTGCCTGTGAGAGTGGCGCTTACAATGAGCAGTTCTTC
CACESGAYNEQFF